Below are 16 T cell receptor beta chains sequenced from a single sample in a study of T cells after yellow fever vaccination. TCRdb reprocessed the 5' RACE reads with MiXCR, giving one entry per CDR3 protein. The sample has over 130,000 distinct CDR3 sequences; 7% to 9% are singletons. Sequencing used CD4+ T cells sorted from PBMCs, obtained 5 days after the yellow fever booster vaccination. The source is a young man who received the YFV17D yellow fever vaccine.

This clonotype appeared many times. The chain uses TRBV5-1 and TRBJ2-1; TRBD2 aligns across 7 bases. After removal of 2 bases from V and 15 bases from J, the junction contained 8 bases not matched to a gene. Germline lookup yields CDR1 SGHRS and CDR2 YFSETQ. The CDR3 covers 12 residues. The CDR3 region has the DNA TGCGCCAGCAGCTTAGCAGCGGGACTACCGTTCTTC. This codes for CASSLAAGLPFF.

At least ten counts were recorded for this clonotype. V usage is TRBV3-1 and J usage is TRBJ2-1; 8 bases line up with TRBD2. CDR3 size: 15 residues. V dropped 4 bases and J dropped 4; count of bases not matched to a gene: 6. Germline lookup yields CDR1 LGHDT and CDR2 YNNKEL (reference sequence). The CDR3 region is CASSLESGGYNEQFF. The CDR3 DNA sequence: TGTGCCAGCAGCCTGGAGAGCGGGGGTTACAATGAGCAGTTCTTC.

This clonotype has ten or more counts. The chain links TRBV12-3 or TRBV12-4 to TRBJ2-1, with D perhaps matching TRBD1 or TRBD2 (5 bases each). Trimming took off 6 bases at V and 8 bases at J, with 11 bases between the two ends. This CDR3 region has 12 residues. The CDR3 DNA is TGTGCCAGCAGGCCCATGGGGGATGAGCAGTTCTTC. It codes for CASRPMGDEQFF.

This clonotype was detected many times. V is TRBV28 and J is TRBJ2-7; D not resolved. The germline V gene has CDR1 MDHEN and CDR2 SYDVKM. CDR3 size: 17 residues. V lost 4 bases to trimming and J lost 5 bases, with 24 bases between them. CDR3 protein: CASSSPAGPLRAHEQYF. The CDR3 DNA is TGTGCCAGCAGTTCGCCCGCCGGGCCCCTAAGAGCCCACGAGCAGTACTTC.

This clonotype was found many times. The chain combines TRBV7-2 with TRBJ2-5, with no clear D. The CDR3 consists of 14 residues. Germline assignment: CDR1 SGHTA and CDR2 FQGNSA. V lost 6 bases to trimming and J lost 3 bases, with 14 bases between them. CDR3 loop: CASSRVQEKETQYF. Here the CDR3 DNA reads TGTGCCAGCAGTAGAGTTCAGGAAAAAGAGACCCAGTACTTC.

This clonotype was picked up many times. The J gene is TRBJ1-2, the V gene TRBV12-3 or TRBV12-4; D is perhaps TRBD1 (5 bases). V lost 5 bases, J lost 2 bases, and 9 bases lay in between. CDR3 length equals 13 residues. The CDR3 nucleotides read TGTGCCAGCAGTAACGGGGGGAACTATGGCTACACCTTC. Translating it yields CASSNGGNYGYTF.

This clonotype has ten or more counts. J is TRBJ2-1 and V is TRBV14; perhaps D is TRBD1 or TRBD2 (5 bases each). V lost 5 bases to trimming and J lost 2 bases, with 10 bases between them. The germline V gene encodes CDR1 SGHDN and CDR2 FVKESK. CDR3 length equals 14 residues. This CDR3 reads CASSDGTAYNEQFF. The CDR3 DNA follows: TGTGCCAGCAGCGATGGGACCGCCTACAATGAGCAGTTCTTC.

The chain recombines TRBV9 with TRBJ1-1; unclear D gene. V was pared by 1 base and J by 0 bases, with 4 bases between. In germline, CDR1 is SGDLS, CDR2 YYNGEE. There are 13 residues in the CDR3. The CDR3 nucleotides read TGTGCCAGCAGCGTAAATATGAACACTGAAGCTTTCTTT. As protein: CASSVNMNTEAFF.

At least ten counts were recorded for this clonotype. This chain joins TRBV5-5 and TRBJ2-7, with a possible D match to TRBD2 (7 bases). Germline CDR1 is SGHKS and CDR2 is YYEKEE (reference sequence). The V and J ends lost 4 bases and 1 base respectively, with 15 bases between them. This CDR3 is built from 15 residues. CDR3 in DNA: TGTGCCAGCAGCGCCCGAGGGGGGGTGTCCTACGAGCAGTACTTC. It yields the protein CASSARGGVSYEQYF.

A note on this clonotype: The conserved final phenylalanine or tryptophan is absent from the CDR3, which likely points to a read error. This rearrangement joins TRBV18 to TRBJ2-1, with TRBD2 matching 13 bases. The trim removed 2 bases at V and 3 bases at J, leaving 4 bases unmatched. The CDR3 runs to 17 residues. Per the germline V gene, CDR1 is KGHSH and CDR2 is LQKENI. CDR3 region: CASSPTSGRGFYNEQFI. CDR3 DNA: TGTGCCAGCTCACCAACTAGCGGGAGGGGGTTCTACAATGAGCAGTTCATC.

The chain links TRBV20-1 to TRBJ2-1; possibly TRBD2 for D (5 bases). The germline V and J ends were trimmed by 4 bases and 0 bases, with 10 bases remaining between them. This CDR3 comprises 14 residues. Germline V gene data show CDR1 as DFQATT and CDR2 as SNEGSKA (reference sequence). The DNA of the CDR3 is TGCAGTGCTAAAATAGGGAGCTCCTACAATGAGCAGTTCTTC. Protein product: CSAKIGSSYNEQFF.

In its sample, this clonotype was seen many times. The chain employs TRBV27 and TRBJ2-7; either TRBD1 or TRBD2 may fit D (7 bases each). Germline V gives CDR1 MNHEY, CDR2 SMNVEV (reference sequence). Between the trimmed V and J ends, which lost 7 bases and 2 bases, there was a span of 21 bases. The CDR3 is 16 residues long. CDR3 in DNA: TGTGCCAGCAAAAATCCCCGGCCAGGGGGGGCCTACGAGCAGTACTTC. It encodes CASKNPRPGGAYEQYF.

This clonotype was counted many times. This chain links TRBV24-1 with TRBJ2-5; 8 positions agree with TRBD1. The CDR3 sequence is 16 residues long. The junction had 8 bases not matched to a gene; V was cut back by 4 bases and J by 2 bases. The germline gives CDR1 KGHDR, CDR2 SFDVKD. The CDR3 sequence is CATSEPGTGPQETQYF. The DNA for the CDR3 is TGTGCCACCAGTGAGCCAGGGACAGGCCCACAAGAGACCCAGTACTTC.

This clonotype came up many times. The chain has TRBV2 and TRBJ2-1, with TRBD2 identical over 8 bases. Germline-derived CDR1 and CDR2 are SNHLY and FYNNEI. V lost 3 bases, J lost 4 bases, and 8 bases stayed unmatched. The CDR3 extends over 16 amino acids. The CDR3 DNA follows: TGTGCCAGCAGTGACTTAGCCGGGAGGGCGTACAATGAGCAGTTCTTC. Amino acid sequence: CASSDLAGRAYNEQFF.

This clonotype appeared a few times. V usage is TRBV18 and J usage is TRBJ2-2, with a possible D match to TRBD1 (6 bases). This CDR3 has 13 residues. V dropped 6 bases and J dropped 7 bases, with 12 bases sitting between them. From germline, CDR1 is KGHSH and CDR2 LQKENI. CDR3 sequence reads: CASSLRQVGELFF. As DNA, the CDR3 is TGTGCCAGCTCGCTTCGACAGGTCGGGGAGCTGTTTTTT.

This clonotype was counted at least ten times. V and J are TRBV15 and TRBJ2-5; TRBD2 matches 9 bases. Per germline, CDR1 LNHNV and CDR2 YYDKDF (reference sequence). Losses at the gene ends were 2 bases for V and 4 bases for J; bases not matched to a gene: 14. The CDR3 is 18 amino acids. Here the CDR3 reads CATSRNLGASGMRETQYF. In nucleotides, the CDR3 is TGTGCCACCAGCAGAAATCTCGGGGCTAGCGGGATGAGAGAGACCCAGTACTTC.